This is a list of T cell receptor beta chains from one sample in a study of T cells in localized non-small cell lung cancer. Libraries were prepared by immunoSEQ multiplex PCR; TCRdb keeps only in-frame clonotypes and omits some of them. The profile shows about 40,000 clones, about four fifths of them singletons. This specimen was peripheral blood mononuclear cells, taken before any cancer treatment. Receptors originate from a male donor at least 60 years old with stage II lung adenocarcinoma. CDR3s include the opening cysteine and the closing phenylalanine or tryptophan. D genes are given only for firm matches. Some rows have no size entry. The others give once, few or many, or a class for an expanded clone.

TRBJ1-1 | - | TRBV14 | - | 15 | CASSRAGRQIPEAFF | TGTGCCAGCAGCCGGGCAGGGAGGCAGATACCTGAAGCTTTCTTT
TRBJ2-7 | medium-sized | TRBV7-6 | TRBD2 | 14 | CASSPLAGTYEQYF | TGTGCCAGCAGCCCACTAGCGGGGACCTACGAGCAGTACTTC
TRBJ1-1 | - | TRBV5-1 | TRBD1 | 14 | CASGTGGGRTEAFF | TGCGCCAGCGGGACAGGGGGCGGGAGGACTGAAGCTTTCTTT
TRBJ1-5 | - | TRBV6-5 | TRBD1 | 15 | CASSPRTGDKRPQHF | TGTGCCAGCAGCCCTAGGACAGGGGACAAGCGGCCCCAGCATTTT
TRBJ2-7 | - | TRBV7-8 | - | 12 | CASSILIWEQYF | TGTGCCAGCAGCATCTTGATCTGGGAGCAGTACTTC
TRBJ1-2 | - | TRBV7-9 | TRBD1 | 13 | CASSFGQVYGYTF | TGTGCCAGCAGCTTCGGACAGGTCTATGGCTACACCTTC
TRBJ2-3 | - | TRBV18 | - | 12 | CASSLGADTQYF | TGTGCCAGCTCACTGGGGGCAGATACGCAGTATTTT
TRBJ2-1 | - | TRBV7-8 | TRBD2 | 17 | CASSHRGGGTFYNEQFF | TGTGCCAGCAGCCATCGAGGCGGGGGAACCTTTTACAATGAGCAGTTCTTC
TRBJ2-2 | - | TRBV7-2 | - | 13 | CASRRLGTGELFF | TGTGCCAGCAGGCGACTAGGGACCGGGGAGCTGTTTTTT
TRBJ2-7 | - | TRBV19 | - | 12 | CASRDSGSEQYF | TGTGCCAGTAGGGACAGCGGTTCCGAGCAGTACTTC
TRBJ2-1 | - | TRBV18 | TRBD2 | 21 | CASSPPGTGSGTSGSNNEQFF | TGTGCCAGCTCACCACCCGGGACAGGGTCCGGGACTAGCGGGAGTAACAATGAGCAGTTCTTC
TRBJ1-2 | - | TRBV18 | - | 13 | CASSPPVNYGYTF | TGTGCCAGCTCACCACCGGTCAACTATGGCTACACCTTC
TRBJ2-4 | - | TRBV19 | - | 15 | CASSMKVLGKNIQYF | TGTGCCAGTAGTATGAAGGTCTTGGGCAAAAACATTCAGTACTTC
TRBJ2-5 | few | TRBV19 | TRBD1 | 12 | CASVDREETQYF | TGTGCCAGTGTGGACAGGGAGGAGACCCAGTACTTC
TRBJ2-5 | - | TRBV2 | TRBD2 | 15 | CASRAGLADQETQYF | TGTGCCAGCAGAGCGGGACTAGCGGACCAAGAGACCCAGTACTTC
TRBJ1-1 | - | TRBV28 | - | 14 | CASSFSAGHTGAFF | TGTGCCAGCAGTTTCAGCGCGGGACACACTGGAGCTTTCTTT
TRBJ1-2 | - | TRBV15 | - | 12 | CATSGTSYGYTF | TGTGCCACATCTGGGACTTCCTATGGCTACACCTTC
TRBJ2-7 | - | TRBV19 | - | 15 | CASSMIGGLGYEQYF | TGTGCCAGTAGTATGATAGGGGGGCTTGGCTACGAGCAGTACTTC
TRBJ1-5 | few | TRBV7-2 | - | 15 | CASSLGRQGNQPQHF | TGTGCCAGCAGCTTAGGGAGGCAGGGAAATCAGCCCCAGCATTTT
TRBJ2-3 | - | TRBV7-2 | - | 15 | CASSLVRGVTDTQYF | TGTGCCAGCAGCTTAGTCAGGGGTGTCACAGATACGCAGTATTTT
TRBJ2-4 | - | TRBV2 | - | 14 | CASSESSSKNIQYF | TGTGCCAGCAGTGAAAGTTCCAGCAAAAACATTCAGTACTTC
TRBJ2-3 | - | TRBV19 | - | 15 | CASQKTRSSTDTQYF | TGTGCCAGTCAAAAGACTAGGTCTAGCACAGATACGCAGTATTTT
TRBJ2-7 | few | TRBV9 | - | 15 | CASSVGYLGTYEQYF | TGTGCCAGCAGCGTAGGATACCTGGGAACCTACGAGCAGTACTTC
TRBJ1-4 | - | TRBV5-6 | - | 17 | CASSLRLTGITNEKLFF | TGTGCCAGCAGCTTGAGATTGACAGGAATAACTAATGAAAAACTGTTTTTT
TRBJ2-5 | - | TRBV2 | - | 14 | CASTLAGAGETQYF | TGTGCCAGCACCCTTGCTGGGGCAGGAGAGACCCAGTACTTC